These 28 T cell receptor beta chains were sequenced from one sample in a study of regulatory T cells in long-lasting Graves disease. Time point given: newly diagnosed GD, antithyroid drugs for less than 3 months. PBMC RNA served as the TCR library source. CDR3-region Arm-PCR and iRepertoire HTBI primers produced the TCR beta libraries. TCRdb used MiXCR to reprocess the multiplex PCR reads, holding one entry per CDR3 protein. The sample records 530,000 or so distinct CDR3 sequences, approximately 15% being singletons. The sample also formed part of further work on T cells in Graves' hyperthyroidism and ophthalmopathy.

The source material was peripheral blood mononuclear cells (PBMCs), sampled at new diagnosis, from a patient treated with antithyroid drugs. The receptor source for this set is a man younger than 45 with Graves disease.

This clonotype was seen at least ten times. The chain recombines TRBV12-3 or TRBV12-4 with TRBJ1-2; D is perhaps TRBD1 (5 bases). The CDR3 sequence is 11 residues long. Trimming took 3 bases from V and 10 from J, leaving 9 bases between them. DNA of the CDR3: TGTGCCAGCAGTTTGTGGGGGTACTACACCTTC. This translates into CASSLWGYYTF.

The V call is TRBV27, the J call TRBJ2-4, with D perhaps TRBD2 (6 bases). The CDR3 spans 16 residues. From germline, CDR1 is MNHEY and CDR2 SMNVEV (reference sequence). Trimming shortened V by 6 bases and J by 0 bases, and 15 bases separated the two germline ends. CDR3 DNA: TGTGCCAGCAGATCCATGGGAGCGGGAGCCAAAAACATTCAGTACTTC. Amino acid sequence: CASRSMGAGAKNIQYF.

This clonotype was detected a few times. V is TRBV12-3 or TRBV12-4 and J is TRBJ2-5; the match to TRBD1 covers 11 bases. CDR3 length equals 15 residues. Trimming cost V 6 bases and J 5 bases; bases outside gene matches: 8. The CDR3: CASRARDRGRETQYF. In nucleotides, the CDR3 is TGTGCCAGCAGGGCCCGGGACAGGGGGAGGGAGACCCAGTACTTC.

This clonotype was counted many times. J is TRBJ2-7 and V is TRBV13, with 11 bases that match TRBD2. This CDR3 spans 15 amino acids. V shed 5 bases, J shed 2 bases, and the junction held 5 bases outside the gene matches. Germline V gene lookup returns CDR1 PRHDT and CDR2 FYEKMQ (reference sequence). As DNA, the CDR3 is TGTGCCAGCAGCACCCTACTAGCGGGGGCCTACGAGCAGTACTTC. Protein: CASSTLLAGAYEQYF.

The chain couples TRBV19 to TRBJ1-4; D possibly corresponds to TRBD1 (6 bases). From germline, CDR1 is LNHDA and CDR2 SQIVND (reference sequence). The CDR3 runs 15 residues. V was trimmed by 4 bases and J by 2 bases, leaving 11 bases between them. The CDR3 sequence is CASSTTGTTNEKLFF. CDR3 nucleotide sequence: TGTGCCAGTAGTACCACAGGGACTACTAATGAAAAACTGTTTTTT.

In its sample, this clonotype was seen many times. The J gene is TRBJ2-1, the V gene TRBV5-1, with 8 bases matching TRBD2. V shed 7 bases and J 9 bases; nucleotides not matched to a gene: 21. Germline V CDR1 and CDR2: SGHRS, YFSETQ. There are 17 residues in the CDR3. This CDR3 is CASGGPPSGLGASEQFF. The CDR3 DNA reads as TGCGCCAGCGGAGGGCCGCCGTCGGGACTAGGCGCTTCTGAGCAGTTCTTC.

This clonotype has at least ten counts. This rearrangement joins TRBV12-3 or TRBV12-4 to TRBJ1-6; D possibly corresponds to TRBD1 (5 bases). V lost 5 bases to trimming and J lost 7 bases, with 15 bases between them. CDR3 size: 15 residues. The CDR3 spells CASSPGGVINSPLHF. The CDR3 bases are TGTGCCAGCAGTCCCGGAGGGGTGATCAATTCACCCCTCCACTTT.

The V call is TRBV9, the J call TRBJ1-2; D is uncertain. Germline CDR1 SGDLS, CDR2 YYNGEE. V was trimmed by 6 bases and J by 4 bases, leaving 16 bases between them. CDR3 size: 14 residues. For the CDR3, the DNA is TGTGCCAGCAAATCGGCAGACAAGGGCTATGGCTACACCTTC. Translation: CASKSADKGYGYTF.

Comment on this clonotype: A read error is likely, as this CDR3 ends without the conserved phenylalanine or tryptophan. J is TRBJ2-7 and V is TRBV27, with 8 bases aligning to TRBD2. Germline V gives CDR1 MNHEY, CDR2 SMNVEV (reference sequence). The length of the CDR3 is 13 residues. The V and J ends lost 3 bases and 3 bases, in that order; junction bases with no gene match: 1. As DNA, the CDR3 is TGTGCCAGCAGTTTCACTAGCGGCTACGAGCAGTACTCC. Amino acids: CASSFTSGYEQYS.

As concerns this clonotype: One junction end does not reproduce the germline sequence, and a read error may be involved. The genes are TRBV28 and TRBJ1-3; unclear D gene. The CDR3 loop spans 16 amino acids. Germline loops: CDR1 MDHEN, CDR2 SYDVKM. This CDR3 is CASSSRTASSGNAIYF. In DNA form, the CDR3 reads TGTGCCAGCAGTTCGCGGACGGCTAGCTCTGGAAACGCCATATATTTT.

This clonotype was detected ten times or more. The rearrangement links TRBV2 to TRBJ2-1; D not certain. There are 11 residues in the CDR3. Germline V gene data show CDR1 as SNHLY and CDR2 as FYNNEI. V was trimmed by 5 bases and J by 11 bases, leaving 10 bases between them. CDR3 in amino acids: CASSQQQKQFF. CDR3 in DNA: TGTGCCAGCAGTCAACAGCAAAAGCAGTTCTTC.

In this sample, this clonotype turned up many times. This rearrangement joins TRBV6-2 or TRBV6-3 to TRBJ1-5; 10 bases are shared with TRBD1. CDR1 and CDR2 from the germline V gene are MNHEY and SVGEGT. The CDR3 is 14 residues long. V lost 8 bases and J lost 4; bases outside the gene matches: 5. The DNA for the CDR3 is TGTGCCAGCGGGACAGGGGCCTCAAATCAGCCCCAGCATTTT. This sequence encodes CASGTGASNQPQHF.

The V call is TRBV6-1, the J call TRBJ1-2; 9 positions agree with TRBD1. The CDR3 has 13 amino acids. V lost 4 bases, J lost 6 bases, and 3 bases stayed unmatched. Germline assignment: CDR1 MNHNS and CDR2 SASEGT. CDR3: CASSGDRVDGYTF. The DNA for the CDR3 is TGTGCCAGCAGTGGGGACAGGGTGGATGGCTACACCTTC.

This clonotype was counted many times. This sequence joins TRBV29-1 and TRBJ1-5; a possible D gene is TRBD1 (5 bases). V was cut by 4 bases and J by 6 bases, with 10 bases left in between. CDR1 is SQVTM, CDR2 ANQGSEA, per germline. The CDR3 has 12 amino acids. The CDR3 sequence: CSVAGSGQPQHF. Here the CDR3 DNA reads TGCAGCGTTGCAGGGAGCGGTCAGCCCCAGCATTTT.

This clonotype was observed a handful of times. The rearrangement uses TRBV6-5 and TRBJ1-3; no reliable D call. Germline CDR1 reads MNHEY; CDR2 reads SVGAGI. CDR3 length: 14 residues. Trimming took 2 bases from V and 0 from J, leaving 5 bases between them. The CDR3 DNA reads TGTGCCAGCAGTTACCCGGACTCTGGAAACACCATATATTTT. This translates into CASSYPDSGNTIYF.

The sample holds many counts of this clonotype. The J gene is TRBJ2-1, the V gene TRBV11-3; a weak D match, TRBD2 (5 bases). The CDR3 extends over 15 amino acids. Germline assignment: CDR1 SGHNT and CDR2 YENEEA. The V and J ends lost 5 bases and 6 bases respectively, with 17 bases between them. Here the CDR3 DNA reads TGTGCCAGCAGCGTTGGACGGGGAATATTCAATGAGCAGTTCTTC. Translation: CASSVGRGIFNEQFF.

Comments on this clonotype: A read error may be the cause here, since a much bigger clone is one base away. V usage is TRBV19 and J usage is TRBJ2-1; TRBD1 aligns across 8 bases. This CDR3 comprises 16 residues. Germline assignment: CDR1 LNHDA and CDR2 SQIVND (reference sequence). CDR3 protein: CANSIRTGRTYNEQFF. CDR3 in DNA: TGTGCCAATAGTATCAGGACAGGGCGAACCTACAATGAGCAGTTCTTC.

This clonotype was observed many times. The J gene is TRBJ1-2, the V gene TRBV11-2; no clear D. CDR3 length: 11 residues. V lost 4 bases, J lost 4 bases, and 4 bases lay in between. Germline CDR1 SGHAT, CDR2 FQNNGV. This CDR3 reads CASSSVYGYTF. The CDR3 DNA sequence: TGTGCCAGCAGCTCAGTCTATGGCTACACCTTC.

This clonotype showed up many times. This chain joins TRBV12-3 or TRBV12-4 and TRBJ2-1; D is ambiguous. V lost 3 bases and J lost 4, with 7 bases in between. CDR3 length: 13 residues. CDR3 sequence: CASSFGSYNEQFF. For the CDR3, the DNA is TGTGCCAGCAGTTTCGGCTCTTACAATGAGCAGTTCTTC.

The chain couples TRBV3-1 to TRBJ2-1; D tentatively fits TRBD1 or TRBD2 (6 bases each). This CDR3 has 17 residues. V was cut by 1 base and J by 4 bases, with 17 bases left in between. Per the germline V gene, CDR1 is LGHDT and CDR2 is YNNKEL (reference sequence). CDR3 residues: CASSQGPGKGGYNEQFF. The CDR3, as DNA: TGTGCCAGCAGCCAAGGGCCCGGTAAGGGGGGTTACAATGAGCAGTTCTTC.

The sample holds many counts of this clonotype. The CDR3 reads CASSLAVLFYNEQFF. CDR3 nucleotides: TGTGCCAGCAGCTTAGCGGTCCTTTTCTACAATGAGCAGTTCTTC. The chain combines TRBV13 with TRBJ2-1, with D unclear. V was cut by 1 base and J by 3 bases, with 10 bases left in between. There are 15 residues in the CDR3. Per germline, CDR1 PRHDT and CDR2 FYEKMQ (reference sequence).

This clonotype was found many times. As DNA, the CDR3 is TGTGCCAGCAGCTCGGAGAACTGGCAGTTCTTC. Translation: CASSSENWQFF. This sequence joins TRBV11-2 and TRBJ2-1, with D unresolved. The V end lost 4 bases, the J end lost 12 bases, and 10 bases lay between the germline ends. The CDR3 extends over 11 amino acids. Germline V gives CDR1 SGHAT, CDR2 FQNNGV.

In its sample, this clonotype was seen a few times. The V and J genes are TRBV20-1 and TRBJ2-2, with a possible D match to TRBD2 (5 bases). The CDR3 contains 14 residues. Germline V CDR1 and CDR2: DFQATT, SNEGSKA (reference sequence). The germline V and J ends were trimmed by 2 bases and 4 bases, with 11 bases remaining between them. CDR3 nucleotides: TGCAGTGCTAGAACTGCGGGCTCCACCGGGGAGCTGTTTTTT. It encodes CSARTAGSTGELFF.

This chain joins TRBV4-1 and TRBJ2-5, with D tentatively TRBD1 or TRBD2 (6 bases each). The V end lost 3 bases, the J end lost 5 bases, and 19 bases lay between the germline ends. Germline values: CDR1 MGHRA, CDR2 YSYEKL. The CDR3 covers 16 residues. CDR3 residues: CASSHLRSGGGETQYF. The CDR3, as DNA: TGCGCCAGCAGCCACCTTAGGAGCGGAGGGGGGGAGACCCAGTACTTC.

This clonotype was picked up a small number of times. The chain carries TRBV20-1 and TRBJ2-7, with TRBD2 as a possible D gene (6 bases). The V and J ends lost 6 bases and 3 bases respectively, with 15 bases between them. This CDR3 spans 13 amino acids. Germline loops: CDR1 DFQATT, CDR2 SNEGSKA (reference sequence). The CDR3 is CSAAGLGVYEQYF. The CDR3 DNA reads as TGCAGTGCCGCGGGGCTAGGAGTCTACGAGCAGTACTTC.

The table lists this clonotype with many counts. DNA for the CDR3: TGTGCCAGCAGCACCCTGGAAGGGGGGGACGAGCAGTACTTC. Encoded protein: CASSTLEGGDEQYF. V usage is TRBV7-9 and J usage is TRBJ2-7, with a weak D call TRBD2 (7 bases). Germline V gives CDR1 SEHNR, CDR2 FQNEAQ (reference sequence). The CDR3 consists of 14 residues. The germline V and J ends were trimmed by 5 bases and 5 bases, with 16 bases remaining between them.

A word on this clonotype: This may be a read error, as it is one base from a much larger clone. V gene TRBV7-8 combines with J gene TRBJ2-5; 8 positions agree with TRBD1. The germline gives CDR1 SGHVS, CDR2 FQNEAQ. This CDR3 region has 16 residues. Trimming at V came to 1 base and at J to 1 base, leaving 5 bases not matched to a gene. The CDR3 region has the DNA TGTGCCAGCAGCTTAGGAAGGACAGGGTTCCAAGAGACCCAGTACTTC. It specifies CASSLGRTGFQETQYF.

This clonotype was recorded at least ten times. The chain is built from TRBV7-9 and TRBJ2-6; D not certain. The germline V gene has CDR1 SEHNR and CDR2 FQNEAQ (reference sequence). The V and J ends lost 6 bases and 0 bases respectively, with 6 bases between them. The CDR3 is 14 residues long. For the CDR3, the DNA is TGTGCCAGCAGACGCGACTCTGGGGCCAACGTCCTGACTTTC. Encoded protein: CASRRDSGANVLTF.